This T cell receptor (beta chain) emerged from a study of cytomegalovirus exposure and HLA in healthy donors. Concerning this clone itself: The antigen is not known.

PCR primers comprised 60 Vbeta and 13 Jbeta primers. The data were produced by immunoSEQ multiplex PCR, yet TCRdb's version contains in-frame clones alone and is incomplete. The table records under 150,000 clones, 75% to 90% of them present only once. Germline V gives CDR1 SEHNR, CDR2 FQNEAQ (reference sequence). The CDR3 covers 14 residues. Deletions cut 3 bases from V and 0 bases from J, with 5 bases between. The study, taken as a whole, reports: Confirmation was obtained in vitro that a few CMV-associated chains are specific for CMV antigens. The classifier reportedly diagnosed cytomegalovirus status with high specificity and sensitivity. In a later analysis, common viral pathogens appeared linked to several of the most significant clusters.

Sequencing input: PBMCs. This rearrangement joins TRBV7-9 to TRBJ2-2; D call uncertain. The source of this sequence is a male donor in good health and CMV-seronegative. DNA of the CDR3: TGTGCCAGCAGCTTCTACCCGAACACCGGGGAGCTGTTTTTT. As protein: CASSFYPNTGELFF.